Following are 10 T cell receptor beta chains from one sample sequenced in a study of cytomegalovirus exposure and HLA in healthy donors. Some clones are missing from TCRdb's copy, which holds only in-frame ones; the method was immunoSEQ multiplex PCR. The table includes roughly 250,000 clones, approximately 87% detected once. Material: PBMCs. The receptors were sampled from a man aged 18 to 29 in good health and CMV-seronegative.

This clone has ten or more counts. DNA of the CDR3: TGCGCCAGCAGCTCCGGGACTAGCGGGACCGGGGAGCTGTTTTTT. This translates into CASSSGTSGTGELFF. The genes are TRBV4-1 and TRBJ2-2; 12 bases are a match to TRBD2. The CDR3 loop spans 15 amino acids. The germline gives CDR1 MGHRA, CDR2 YSYEKL. The junction had 3 bases not matched to a gene; V was cut back by 5 bases and J by 5 bases.

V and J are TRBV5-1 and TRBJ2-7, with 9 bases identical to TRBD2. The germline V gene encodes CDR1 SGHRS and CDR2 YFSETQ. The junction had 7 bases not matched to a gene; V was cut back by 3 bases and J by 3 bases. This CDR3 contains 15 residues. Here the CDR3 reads CASSYLAGSGYEQYF. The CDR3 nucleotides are TGCGCCAGCAGCTACCTAGCGGGGAGTGGCTACGAGCAGTACTTC.

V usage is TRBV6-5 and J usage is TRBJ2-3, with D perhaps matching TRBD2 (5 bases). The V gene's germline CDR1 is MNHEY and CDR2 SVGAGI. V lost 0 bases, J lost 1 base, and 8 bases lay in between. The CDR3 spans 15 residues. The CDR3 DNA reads TGTGCCAGCAGTTACTCGTCGAGGGGCACAGATACGCAGTATTTT. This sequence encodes CASSYSSRGTDTQYF.

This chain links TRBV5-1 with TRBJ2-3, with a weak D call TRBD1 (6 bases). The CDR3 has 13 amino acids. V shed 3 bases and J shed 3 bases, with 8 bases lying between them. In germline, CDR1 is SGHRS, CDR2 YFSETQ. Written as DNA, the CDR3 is TGCGCCAGCAGCTCTCAGGGGACAGATACGCAGTATTTT. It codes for CASSSQGTDTQYF.

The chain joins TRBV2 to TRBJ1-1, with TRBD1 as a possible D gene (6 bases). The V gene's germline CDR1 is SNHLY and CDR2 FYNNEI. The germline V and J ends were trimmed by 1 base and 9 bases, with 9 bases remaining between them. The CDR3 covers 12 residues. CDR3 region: CASSEGGDKAFF. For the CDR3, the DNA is TGTGCCAGCAGTGAAGGAGGGGACAAAGCTTTCTTT.

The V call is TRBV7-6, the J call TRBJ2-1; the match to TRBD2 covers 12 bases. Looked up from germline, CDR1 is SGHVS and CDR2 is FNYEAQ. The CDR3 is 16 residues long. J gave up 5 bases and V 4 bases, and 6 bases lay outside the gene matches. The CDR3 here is CASSSKLAGGHNEQFF. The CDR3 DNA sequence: TGTGCCAGCAGCTCCAAACTAGCGGGAGGACACAATGAGCAGTTCTTC.

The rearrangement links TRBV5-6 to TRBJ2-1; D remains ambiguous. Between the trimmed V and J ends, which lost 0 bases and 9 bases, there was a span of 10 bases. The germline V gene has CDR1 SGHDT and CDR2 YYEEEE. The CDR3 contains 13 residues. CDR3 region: CASSLVSLGEQFF. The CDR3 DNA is TGTGCCAGCAGCTTGGTCAGTCTTGGTGAGCAGTTCTTC.

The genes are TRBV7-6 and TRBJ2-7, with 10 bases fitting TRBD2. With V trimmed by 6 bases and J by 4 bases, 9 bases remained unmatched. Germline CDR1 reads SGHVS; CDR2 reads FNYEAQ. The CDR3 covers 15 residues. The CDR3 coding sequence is TGTGCCAGCAGAGTTGATCTAGCGGGGGATTACGAGCAGTACTTC. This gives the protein CASRVDLAGDYEQYF.

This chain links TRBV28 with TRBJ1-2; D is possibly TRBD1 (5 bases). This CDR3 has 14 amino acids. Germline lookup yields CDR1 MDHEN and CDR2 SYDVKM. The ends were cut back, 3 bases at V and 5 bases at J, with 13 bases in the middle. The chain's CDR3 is CASSLVTEVYGYTF. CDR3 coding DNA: TGTGCCAGCAGTTTGGTGACAGAGGTGTATGGCTACACCTTC.

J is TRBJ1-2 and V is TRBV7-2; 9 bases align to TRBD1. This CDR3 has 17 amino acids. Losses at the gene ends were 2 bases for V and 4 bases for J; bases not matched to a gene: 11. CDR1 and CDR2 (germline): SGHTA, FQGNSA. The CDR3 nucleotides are TGTGCCAGCAGCTTAACTCCGGGACAGGGCGTAGGCTATGGCTACACCTTC. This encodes CASSLTPGQGVGYGYTF.